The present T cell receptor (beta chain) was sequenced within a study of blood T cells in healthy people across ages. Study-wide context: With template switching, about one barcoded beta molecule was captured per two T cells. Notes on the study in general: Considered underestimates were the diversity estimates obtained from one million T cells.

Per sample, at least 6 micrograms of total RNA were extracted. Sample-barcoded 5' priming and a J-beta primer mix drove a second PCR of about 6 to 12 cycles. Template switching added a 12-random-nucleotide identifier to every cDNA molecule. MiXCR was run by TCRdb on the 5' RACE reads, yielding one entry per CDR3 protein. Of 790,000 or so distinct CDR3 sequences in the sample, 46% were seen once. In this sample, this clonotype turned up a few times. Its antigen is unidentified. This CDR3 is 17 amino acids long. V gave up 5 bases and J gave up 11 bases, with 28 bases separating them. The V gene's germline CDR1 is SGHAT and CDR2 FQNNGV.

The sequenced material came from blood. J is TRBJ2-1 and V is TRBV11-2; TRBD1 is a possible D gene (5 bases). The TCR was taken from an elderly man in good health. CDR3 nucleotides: TGTGCCAGCAGCCAAGGGGAAGGTATGATGGGCCTCACAAAGCAGTTCTTC. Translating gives CASSQGEGMMGLTKQFF.